This T cell receptor beta chain was identified in a study of metastatic and nonmetastatic thyroid tumors. The CDR3 loop spans 14 amino acids. The germline CDR1 and CDR2 sequences are MNHEY and SMNVEV (reference sequence). J was trimmed by 6 bases and V by 2 bases; bases with no gene match: 3. The sample holds a few counts of this clone. Treatment of any kind had been given to no patient before thyroid surgery. How the authors handled the data: Construction of a distant-metastasis classifier for papillary thyroid cancer relied on CDR3 differences across clinicopathological groups. TCRdb reprocessed the PCR reads using MiXCR. Here the V and J calls rest on TCRdb's processing, not on the authors' analysis. The table has 9,400 or so clones, approximately 32% seen once; the top ten hold 16%.

This clonotype was sampled from a female donor with papillary thyroid cancer or a benign thyroid nodule (not recorded which). Some clones in this sample may be carry-over from other donors' samples. The V call is TRBV27, the J call TRBJ1-2; 10 bases are shared with TRBD1. The sequencing input was adjacent normal tissue. This chain's CDR3 is CASSLGQGGDGYTF. The CDR3 DNA reads TGTGCCAGCAGTTTAGGACAGGGGGGTGATGGCTACACCTTC.